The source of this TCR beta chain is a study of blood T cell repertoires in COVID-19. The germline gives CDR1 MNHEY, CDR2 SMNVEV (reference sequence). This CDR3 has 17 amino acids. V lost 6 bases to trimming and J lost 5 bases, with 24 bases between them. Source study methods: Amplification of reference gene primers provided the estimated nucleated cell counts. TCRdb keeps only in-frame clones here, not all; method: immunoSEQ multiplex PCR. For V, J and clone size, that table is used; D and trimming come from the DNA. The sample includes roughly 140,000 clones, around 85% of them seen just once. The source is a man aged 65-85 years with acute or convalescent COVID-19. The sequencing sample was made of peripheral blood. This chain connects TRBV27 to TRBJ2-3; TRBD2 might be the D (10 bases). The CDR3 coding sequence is TGTGCCAGCAGGTACAGGGGGCAGTTAGCGGGAGGAGATACGCAGTATTTT. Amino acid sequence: CASRYRGQLAGGDTQYF.